This T cell receptor (beta chain) comes out of a study of blood T cell repertoires in COVID-19 (dated by TCRdb to the early 2020s). Study-level background: Samples from collaborators originated in the United States, Italy and Spain and spanned both the acute and convalescent phases of COVID-19. The samples were drawn from two sources: the first 160 participants of the ongoing ImmuneRACE study, and approximately 1,300 subjects contributed by 6 global collaborators. The repertoires were released in a freely available public database intended as a resource for research on the immune response to SARS-CoV-2. Subjects who had been exposed to COVID-19, were actively infected with it, or had recovered from it provided the deeply sampled blood TCRbeta repertoires that made up the dataset. Nearly every sample came with metadata listing a de-identified subject ID, COVID-19 status, age in years and sex. The prospective study material was composed of cDNA or gDNA derived from T cells, B-cell-depleted T cells, or PBMCs. Where available, HLA class I and class II types were taken from metadata supplied by the sample provider and were not determined by assay-based typing.

V and J are truncated by 0 bases and 2 bases respectively, leaving an intervening sequence of 13 bases. CDR1 LNHNV and CDR2 YYDKDF are derived from the germline V gene (reference sequence). Spanning cysteine to phenylalanine, the CDR3 consists of 17 amino acids. Only the CDR3 DNA stays, 51 bases, in frame from base 1. About this clone itself: The clone's antigen remains unknown. Base qualities are not recorded, but no much larger clone differs from it by a single base.

One collaborating source in Seattle enrolled patients while the patients were actively infected and followed the patients over time throughout the course of disease. Collaborating institutions collected whole blood in K2EDTA tubes following their own protocols. Collaborator samples were shipped for TCRbeta analysis as frozen whole blood, isolated PBMCs, or DNA extracted from either sample type. Overall study outcomes, separate from this receptor: The amount of clinical and demographic metadata varied by source and participant and was provided uncurated.

TCRbeta CDR3 regions were amplified from genomic DNA using the immunoSEQ Assay, a bias-controlled multiplex PCR. Per the source publication's procedure: Nucleated cell counts per sample were estimated from amplification of reference gene primers within the assay. To quantify the absolute abundance of each unique TCRbeta CDR3 rearrangement, sequence reads were collapsed and filtered. For each sample, productive Simpson clonality was calculated by taking the square root of Simpson's diversity index across productive rearrangements. Held by TCRdb, this immuneACCESS table contains in-frame sequences only and omits some clones. Under half of the omission traces to an unresolved V gene where checked; the cause of the rest is unknown. From that table come the V and J calls and clone size; the DNA was used to work out D and trimming. In all, the sample holds 450,000 or so clones, and roughly 90% of those were seen once. The ten biggest clones cover approximately 0.92% of the sample.

The sequence was obtained from a man between 18 and 35 years old with COVID-19, enrolled during active disease. The V and J segments used are TRBV15 and TRBJ1-4; the D gene is perhaps TRBD1, on 6 matching bases. The sample comprised peripheral blood. The sequence in DNA is TGTGCCACCAGCAGAGATGGGGGGGCGCGGACTAATGAAAAACTGTTTTTT. This sequence encodes CATSRDGGARTNEKLFF.